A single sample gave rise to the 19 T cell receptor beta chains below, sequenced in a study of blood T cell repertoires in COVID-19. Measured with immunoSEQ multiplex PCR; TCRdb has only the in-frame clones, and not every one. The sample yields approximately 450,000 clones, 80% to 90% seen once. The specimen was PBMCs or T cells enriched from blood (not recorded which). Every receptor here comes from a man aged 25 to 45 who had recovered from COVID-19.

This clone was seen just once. CDR3 in DNA: TGTGCCAGCAGCTCAACCGGGACTAGCGGGGGGACCTACAATGAGCAGTTCTTC. Encoded protein: CASSSTGTSGGTYNEQFF. V and J are TRBV7-2 and TRBJ2-1; 15 nucleotides align to TRBD2. Looked up from germline, CDR1 is SGHTA and CDR2 is FQGNSA. This CDR3 has 18 amino acids. V was clipped by 4 bases and J by 2 bases; unmatched bases: 6.

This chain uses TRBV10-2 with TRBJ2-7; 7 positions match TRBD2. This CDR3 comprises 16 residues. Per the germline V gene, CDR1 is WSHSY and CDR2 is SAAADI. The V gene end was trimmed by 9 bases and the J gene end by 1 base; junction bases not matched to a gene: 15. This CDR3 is CASSPTSGTISYEQYF. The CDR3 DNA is TGCGCCAGTTCACCTACCTCCGGGACTATATCCTACGAGCAGTACTTC.

CDR3 coding DNA: TGTGCCAGCAGCTTGGGACAGGGGCAAGAGCAGCCCCAGCATTTT. Translating gives CASSLGQGQEQPQHF. The genes are TRBV5-8 and TRBJ1-5; 8 bases align to TRBD1. V shed 0 bases, J shed 7 bases, and the junction held 6 bases outside the gene matches. The germline V gene has CDR1 SGHTS and CDR2 YDEGEE. The CDR3 is 15 residues long.

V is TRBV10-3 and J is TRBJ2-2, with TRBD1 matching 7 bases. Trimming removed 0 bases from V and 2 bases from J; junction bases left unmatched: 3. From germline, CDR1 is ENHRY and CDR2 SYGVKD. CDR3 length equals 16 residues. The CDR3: CAISESGTDNTGELFF. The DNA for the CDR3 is TGTGCCATCAGTGAGTCCGGGACAGATAACACCGGGGAGCTGTTTTTT.

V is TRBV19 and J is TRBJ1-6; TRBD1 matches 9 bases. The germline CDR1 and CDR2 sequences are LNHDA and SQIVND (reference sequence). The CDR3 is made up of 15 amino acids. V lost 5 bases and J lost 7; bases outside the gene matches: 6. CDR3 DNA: TGTGCCAGTAGTCCCTGGGACAGGGACAATTCACCCCTCCACTTT. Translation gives CASSPWDRDNSPLHF.

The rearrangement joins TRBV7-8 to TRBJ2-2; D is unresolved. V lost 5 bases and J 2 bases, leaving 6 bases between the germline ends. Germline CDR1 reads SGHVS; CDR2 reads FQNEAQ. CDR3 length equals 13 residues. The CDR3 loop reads CASSRSNTGELFF. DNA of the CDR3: TGTGCCAGCAGCAGGAGTAACACCGGGGAGCTGTTTTTT.

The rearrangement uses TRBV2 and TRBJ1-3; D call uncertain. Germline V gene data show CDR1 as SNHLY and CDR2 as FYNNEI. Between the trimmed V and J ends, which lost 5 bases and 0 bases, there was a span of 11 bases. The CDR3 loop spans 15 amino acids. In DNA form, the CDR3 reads TGTGCCAGCAGTAAAGGACTGCTCTCTGGAAACACCATATATTTT. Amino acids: CASSKGLLSGNTIYF.

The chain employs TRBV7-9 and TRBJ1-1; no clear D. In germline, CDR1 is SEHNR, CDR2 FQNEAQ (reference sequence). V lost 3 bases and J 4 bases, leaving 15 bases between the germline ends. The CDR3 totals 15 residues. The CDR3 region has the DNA TGTGCCAGCAGCTTTAGAGGCTACGGCGGCACTGAAGCTTTCTTT. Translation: CASSFRGYGGTEAFF.

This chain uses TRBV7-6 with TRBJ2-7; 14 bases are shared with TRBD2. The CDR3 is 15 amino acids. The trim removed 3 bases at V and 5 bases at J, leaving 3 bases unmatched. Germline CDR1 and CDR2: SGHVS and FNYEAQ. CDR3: CASSFGLAGGHEQYF. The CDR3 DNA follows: TGTGCCAGCAGCTTCGGACTAGCGGGGGGCCACGAGCAGTACTTC.

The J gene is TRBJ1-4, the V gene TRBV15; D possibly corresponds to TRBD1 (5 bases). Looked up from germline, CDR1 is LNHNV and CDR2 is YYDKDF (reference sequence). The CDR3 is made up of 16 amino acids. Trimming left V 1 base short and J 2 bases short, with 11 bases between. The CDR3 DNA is TGTGCCACCAGCAGAGGGGGCAGGTCGACTAATGAAAAACTGTTTTTT. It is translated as CATSRGGRSTNEKLFF.

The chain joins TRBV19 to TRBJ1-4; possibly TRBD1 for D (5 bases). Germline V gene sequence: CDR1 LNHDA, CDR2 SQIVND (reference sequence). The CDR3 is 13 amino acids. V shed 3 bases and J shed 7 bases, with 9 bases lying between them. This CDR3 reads CASSMQGGEKLFF. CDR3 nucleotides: TGTGCCAGTAGTATGCAGGGCGGTGAAAAACTGTTTTTT.

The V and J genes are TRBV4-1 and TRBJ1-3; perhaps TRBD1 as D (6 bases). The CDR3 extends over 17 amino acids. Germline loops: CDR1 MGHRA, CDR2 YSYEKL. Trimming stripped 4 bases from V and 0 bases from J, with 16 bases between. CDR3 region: CASSRRTDRSSGNTIYF. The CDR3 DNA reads TGCGCCAGCAGCCGAAGAACAGACAGGAGCTCTGGAAACACCATATATTTT.

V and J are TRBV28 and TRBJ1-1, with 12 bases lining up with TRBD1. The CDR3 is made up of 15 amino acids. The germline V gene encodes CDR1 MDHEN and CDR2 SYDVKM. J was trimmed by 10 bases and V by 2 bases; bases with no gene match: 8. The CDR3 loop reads CASSLRGTGGAIAFF. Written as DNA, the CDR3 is TGTGCCAGCAGTTTAAGGGGGACAGGGGGCGCGATAGCTTTCTTT.

CDR3: CAIRGWTSDTGELFF. DNA of the CDR3: TGTGCCATCAGGGGCTGGACTAGCGACACCGGGGAGCTGTTTTTT. The rearrangement links TRBV10-3 to TRBJ2-2, with TRBD2 matching over 9 bases. CDR3 size: 15 residues. The ends lost 6 bases at V and 3 bases at J; junction bases unmatched: 5. Looked up from germline, CDR1 is ENHRY and CDR2 is SYGVKD.

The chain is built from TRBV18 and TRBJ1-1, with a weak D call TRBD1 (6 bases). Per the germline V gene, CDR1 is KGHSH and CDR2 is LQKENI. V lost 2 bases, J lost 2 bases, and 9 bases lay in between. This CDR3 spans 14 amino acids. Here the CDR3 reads CASSPRTVNTEAFF. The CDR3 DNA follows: TGTGCCAGCTCACCAAGGACAGTTAACACTGAAGCTTTCTTT.

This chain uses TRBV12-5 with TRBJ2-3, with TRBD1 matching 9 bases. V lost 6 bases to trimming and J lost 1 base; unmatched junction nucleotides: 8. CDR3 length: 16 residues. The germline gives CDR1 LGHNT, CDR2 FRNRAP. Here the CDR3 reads CASGTGQGKGTDTQYF. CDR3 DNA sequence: TGTGCTAGTGGAACGGGACAGGGAAAAGGCACAGATACGCAGTATTTT.

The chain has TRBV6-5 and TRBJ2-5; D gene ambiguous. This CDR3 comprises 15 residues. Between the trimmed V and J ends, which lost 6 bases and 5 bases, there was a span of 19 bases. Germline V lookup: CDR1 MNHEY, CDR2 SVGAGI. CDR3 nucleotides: TGTGCCAGCAGCCGACGACTGCCTCCTGGTGAGACCCAGTACTTC. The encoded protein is CASSRRLPPGETQYF.

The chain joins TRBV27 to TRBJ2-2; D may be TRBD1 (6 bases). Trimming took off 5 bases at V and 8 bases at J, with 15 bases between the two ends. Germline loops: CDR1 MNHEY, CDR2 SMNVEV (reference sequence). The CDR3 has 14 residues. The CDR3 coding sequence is TGTGCCAGCAGTCCGACAGTGGGGACAGGGGAGCTGTTTTTT. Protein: CASSPTVGTGELFF.

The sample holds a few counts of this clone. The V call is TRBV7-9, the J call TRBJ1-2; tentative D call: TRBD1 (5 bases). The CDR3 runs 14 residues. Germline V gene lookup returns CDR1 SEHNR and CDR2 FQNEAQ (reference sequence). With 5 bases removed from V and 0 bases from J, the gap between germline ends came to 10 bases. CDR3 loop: CASSRSTANYGYTF. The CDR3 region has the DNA TGTGCCAGCAGCCGCTCGACAGCTAACTATGGCTACACCTTC.